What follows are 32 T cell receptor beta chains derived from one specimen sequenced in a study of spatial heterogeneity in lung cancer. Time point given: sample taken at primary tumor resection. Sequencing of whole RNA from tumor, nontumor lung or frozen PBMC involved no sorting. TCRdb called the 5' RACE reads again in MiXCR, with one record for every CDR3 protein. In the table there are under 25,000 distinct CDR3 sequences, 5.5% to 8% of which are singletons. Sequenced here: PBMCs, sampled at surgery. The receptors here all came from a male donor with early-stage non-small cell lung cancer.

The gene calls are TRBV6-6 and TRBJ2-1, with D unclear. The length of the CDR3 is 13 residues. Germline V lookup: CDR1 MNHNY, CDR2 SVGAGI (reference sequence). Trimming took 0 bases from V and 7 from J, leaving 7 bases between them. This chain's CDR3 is CASSYSRVNEQFF. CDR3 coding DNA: TGTGCCAGCAGTTACTCCAGAGTGAATGAGCAGTTCTTC.

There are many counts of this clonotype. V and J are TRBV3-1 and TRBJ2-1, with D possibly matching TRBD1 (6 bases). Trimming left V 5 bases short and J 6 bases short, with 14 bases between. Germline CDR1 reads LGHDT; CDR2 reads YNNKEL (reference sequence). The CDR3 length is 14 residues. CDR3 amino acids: CASSAQTGSNEQFF. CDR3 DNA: TGTGCCAGCAGCGCACAAACAGGGAGCAATGAGCAGTTCTTC.

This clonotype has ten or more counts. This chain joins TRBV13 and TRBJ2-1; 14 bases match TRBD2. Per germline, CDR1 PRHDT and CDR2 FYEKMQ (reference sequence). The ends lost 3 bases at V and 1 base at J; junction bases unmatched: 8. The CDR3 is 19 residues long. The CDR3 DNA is TGTGCCAGCAGCTTCCGGACTAGCGGGAGGAGGAGGTCCTACAATGAGCAGTTCTTC. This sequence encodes CASSFRTSGRRRSYNEQFF.

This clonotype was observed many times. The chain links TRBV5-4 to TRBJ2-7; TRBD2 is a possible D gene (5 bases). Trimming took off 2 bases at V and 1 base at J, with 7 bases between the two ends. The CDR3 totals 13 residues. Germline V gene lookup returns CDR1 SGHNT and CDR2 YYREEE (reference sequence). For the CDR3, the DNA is TGTGCCAGCAGCTTTGAGGGTTCCTACGAGCAGTACGTC. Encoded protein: CASSFEGSYEQYV.

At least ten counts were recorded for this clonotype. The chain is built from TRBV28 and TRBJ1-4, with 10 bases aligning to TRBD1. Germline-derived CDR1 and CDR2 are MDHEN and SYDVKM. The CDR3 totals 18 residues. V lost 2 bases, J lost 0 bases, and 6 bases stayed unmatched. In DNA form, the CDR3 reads TGTGCCAGCAGTTTAGGGACAGGGGCCTTCACAACTAATGAAAAACTGTTTTTT. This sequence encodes CASSLGTGAFTTNEKLFF. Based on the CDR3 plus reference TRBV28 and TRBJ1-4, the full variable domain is DVKVTQSSRYLVKRTGEKVFLECVQDMDHENMFWYRQDPGLGLRLIYFSYDVKMKEKGDIPEGYSVSREKKERFSLILESASTNQTSMYLCASSLGTGAFTTNEKLFFGSGTQLSVL.

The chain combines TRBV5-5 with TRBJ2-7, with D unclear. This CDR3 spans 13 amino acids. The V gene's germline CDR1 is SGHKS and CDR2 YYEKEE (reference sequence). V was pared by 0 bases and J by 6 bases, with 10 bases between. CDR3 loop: CASSLAVGFEQYV. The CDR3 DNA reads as TGTGCCAGCAGCTTGGCCGTAGGTTTCGAGCAGTACGTC.

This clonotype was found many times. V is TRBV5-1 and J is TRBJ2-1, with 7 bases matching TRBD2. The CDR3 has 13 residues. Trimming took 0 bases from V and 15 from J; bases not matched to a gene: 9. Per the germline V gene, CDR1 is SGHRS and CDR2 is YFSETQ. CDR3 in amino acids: CASSLESAREGFF. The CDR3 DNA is TGCGCCAGCAGCTTGGAGTCCGCCAGGGAGGGGTTCTTC.

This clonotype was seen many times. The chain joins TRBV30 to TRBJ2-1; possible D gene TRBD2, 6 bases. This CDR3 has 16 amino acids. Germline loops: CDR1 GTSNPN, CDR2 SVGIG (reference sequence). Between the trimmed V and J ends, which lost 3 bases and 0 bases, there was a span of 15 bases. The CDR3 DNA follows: TGTGCCTGGAGCGAGGGAGGTGGGGTCTCCTACAATGAGCAGTTCTTC. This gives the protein CAWSEGGGVSYNEQFF. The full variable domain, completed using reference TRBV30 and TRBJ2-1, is SQTIHQWPATLVQPVGSPLSLECTVEGTSNPNLYWYRQAAGRGLQLLFYSVGIGQISSEVPQNLSASRPQDRQFILSSKKLLLSDSGFYLCAWSEGGGVSYNEQFFGPGTRLTVL.

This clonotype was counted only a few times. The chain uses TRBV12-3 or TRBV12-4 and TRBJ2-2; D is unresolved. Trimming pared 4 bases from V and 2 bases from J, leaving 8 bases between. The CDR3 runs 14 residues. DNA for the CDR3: TGTGCCAGCAGTTCTCAGCCAAACACCGGGGAGCTGTTTTTT. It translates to CASSSQPNTGELFF.

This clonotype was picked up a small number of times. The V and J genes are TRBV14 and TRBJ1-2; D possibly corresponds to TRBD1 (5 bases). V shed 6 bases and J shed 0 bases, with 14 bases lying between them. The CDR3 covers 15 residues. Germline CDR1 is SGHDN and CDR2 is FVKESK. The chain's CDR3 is CASRLSGTSNYGYTF. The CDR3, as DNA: TGTGCCAGCAGGCTCTCCGGGACCTCTAACTATGGCTACACCTTC. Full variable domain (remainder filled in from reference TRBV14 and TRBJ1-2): EAGVTQFPSHSVIEKGQTVTLRCDPISGHDNLYWYRRVMGKEIKFLLHFVKESKQDESGMPNNRFLAERTGGTYSTLKVQPAELEDSGVYFCASRLSGTSNYGYTFGSGTRLTVV.

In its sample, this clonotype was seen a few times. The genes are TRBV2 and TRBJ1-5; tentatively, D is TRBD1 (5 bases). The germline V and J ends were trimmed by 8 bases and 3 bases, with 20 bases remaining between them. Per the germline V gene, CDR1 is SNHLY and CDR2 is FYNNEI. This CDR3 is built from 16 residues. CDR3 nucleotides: TGTGCCAGCGCCTCTATGGGGCCCGGGCCCAATCAGCCCCAGCATTTT. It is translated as CASASMGPGPNQPQHF.

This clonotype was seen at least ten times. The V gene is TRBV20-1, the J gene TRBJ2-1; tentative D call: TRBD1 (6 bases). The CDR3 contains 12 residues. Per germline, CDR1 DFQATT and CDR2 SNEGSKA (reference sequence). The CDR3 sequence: CSAMRGLGEQFF. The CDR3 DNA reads TGCAGCGCCATGAGGGGGTTGGGTGAGCAGTTCTTC.

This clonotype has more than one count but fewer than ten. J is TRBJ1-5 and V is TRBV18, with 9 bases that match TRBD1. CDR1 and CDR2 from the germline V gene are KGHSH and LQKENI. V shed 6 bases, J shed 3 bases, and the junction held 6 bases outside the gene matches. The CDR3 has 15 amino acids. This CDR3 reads CASSQGTGFNQPQHF. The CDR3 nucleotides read TGTGCCAGCTCGCAAGGGACAGGGTTCAATCAGCCCCAGCATTTT.

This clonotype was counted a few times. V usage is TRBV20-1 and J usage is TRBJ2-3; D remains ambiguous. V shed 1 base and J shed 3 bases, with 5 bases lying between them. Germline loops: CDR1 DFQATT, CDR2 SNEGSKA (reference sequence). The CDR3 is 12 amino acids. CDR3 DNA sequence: TGCAGTGCTAGAGCCCGGACAGATACGCAGTATTTT. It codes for CSARARTDTQYF.

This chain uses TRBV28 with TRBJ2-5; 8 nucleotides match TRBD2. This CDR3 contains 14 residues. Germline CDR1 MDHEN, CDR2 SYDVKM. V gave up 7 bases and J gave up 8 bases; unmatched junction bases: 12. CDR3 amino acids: CASNKSGGTGTQYF. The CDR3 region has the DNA TGTGCCAGCAATAAGAGCGGGGGTACAGGAACCCAGTACTTC.

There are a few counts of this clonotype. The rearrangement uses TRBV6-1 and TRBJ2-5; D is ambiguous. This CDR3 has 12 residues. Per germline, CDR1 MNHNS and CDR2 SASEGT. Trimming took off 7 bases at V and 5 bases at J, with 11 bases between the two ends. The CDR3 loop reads CASNEVGETQYF. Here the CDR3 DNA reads TGTGCCAGCAATGAGGTGGGGGAGACCCAGTACTTC.

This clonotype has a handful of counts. The DNA of the CDR3 is TGCAGTGCAACAAAATGGGGAACTGAAGCTTTCTTT. Its translation is CSATKWGTEAFF. This chain joins TRBV20-1 and TRBJ1-1; no clear D gene. This CDR3 is built from 12 residues. Germline V CDR1 and CDR2: DFQATT, SNEGSKA (reference sequence). V lost 6 bases, J lost 5 bases, and 13 bases lay in between.

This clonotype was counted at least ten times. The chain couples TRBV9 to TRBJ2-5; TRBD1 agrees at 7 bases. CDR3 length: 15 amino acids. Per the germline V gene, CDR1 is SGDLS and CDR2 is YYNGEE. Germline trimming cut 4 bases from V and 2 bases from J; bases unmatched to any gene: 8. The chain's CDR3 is CASSPTGSRQETQYF. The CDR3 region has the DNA TGTGCCAGCAGCCCGACAGGGAGCCGGCAAGAGACCCAGTACTTC.

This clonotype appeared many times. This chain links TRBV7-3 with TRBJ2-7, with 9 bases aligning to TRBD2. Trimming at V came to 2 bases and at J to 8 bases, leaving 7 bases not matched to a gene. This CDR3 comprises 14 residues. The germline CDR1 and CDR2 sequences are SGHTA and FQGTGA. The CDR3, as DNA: TGTGCCAGCAGCTTAGTTAGCGGGAGTGGGAAGCAGTACTTC. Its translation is CASSLVSGSGKQYF. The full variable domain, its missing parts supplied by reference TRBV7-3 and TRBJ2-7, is GAGVSQTPSNKVTEKGKYVELRCDPISGHTALYWYRQSLGQGPEFLIYFQGTGAADDSGLPNDRFFAVRPEGSVSTLKIQRTERGDSAVYLCASSLVSGSGKQYFGPGTRLTVT.

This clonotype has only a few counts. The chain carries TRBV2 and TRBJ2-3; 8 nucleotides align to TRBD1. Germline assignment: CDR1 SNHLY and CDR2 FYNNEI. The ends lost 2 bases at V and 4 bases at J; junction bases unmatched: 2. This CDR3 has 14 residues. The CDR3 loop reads CASSESGGPDTQYF. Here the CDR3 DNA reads TGTGCCAGCAGTGAATCAGGGGGCCCAGATACGCAGTATTTT.

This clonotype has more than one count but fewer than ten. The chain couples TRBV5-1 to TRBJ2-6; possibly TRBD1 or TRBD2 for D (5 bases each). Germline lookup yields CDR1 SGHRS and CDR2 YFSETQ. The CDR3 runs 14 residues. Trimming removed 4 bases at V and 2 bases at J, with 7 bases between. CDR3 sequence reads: CASSLGAGANVLTF. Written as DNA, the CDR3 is TGCGCCAGCAGCCTGGGGGCTGGGGCCAACGTCCTGACTTTC.

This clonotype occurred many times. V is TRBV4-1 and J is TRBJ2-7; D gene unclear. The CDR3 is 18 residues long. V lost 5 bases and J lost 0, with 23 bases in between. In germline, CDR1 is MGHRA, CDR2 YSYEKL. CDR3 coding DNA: TGCGCCAGCAGCTCACTGGCCGGGCGTAGGCCGAGCTCCTACGAGCAGTACTTC. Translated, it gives CASSSLAGRRPSSYEQYF.

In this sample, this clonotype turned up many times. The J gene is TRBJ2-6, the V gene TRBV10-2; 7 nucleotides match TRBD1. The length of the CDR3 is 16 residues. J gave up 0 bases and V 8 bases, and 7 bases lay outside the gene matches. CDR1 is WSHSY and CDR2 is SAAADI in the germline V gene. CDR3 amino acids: CASGRGLDSGANVLTF. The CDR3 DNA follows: TGCGCCAGCGGTAGGGGGCTTGACTCTGGGGCCAACGTCCTGACTTTC.

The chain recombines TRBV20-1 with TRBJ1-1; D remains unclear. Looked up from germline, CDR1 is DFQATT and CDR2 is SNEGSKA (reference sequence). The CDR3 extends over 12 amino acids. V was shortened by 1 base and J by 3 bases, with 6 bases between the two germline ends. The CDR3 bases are TGCAGTGCTAGAGTTAGGGACACTGAAGCTTTCTTT. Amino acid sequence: CSARVRDTEAFF.

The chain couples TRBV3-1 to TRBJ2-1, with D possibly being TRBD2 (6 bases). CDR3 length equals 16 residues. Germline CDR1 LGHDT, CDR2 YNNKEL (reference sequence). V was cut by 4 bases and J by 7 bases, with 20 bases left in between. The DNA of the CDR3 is TGTGCCAGCAGCCCCTACGGAGGGCGGAGAAGGAATGAGCAGTTCTTC. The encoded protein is CASSPYGGRRRNEQFF.

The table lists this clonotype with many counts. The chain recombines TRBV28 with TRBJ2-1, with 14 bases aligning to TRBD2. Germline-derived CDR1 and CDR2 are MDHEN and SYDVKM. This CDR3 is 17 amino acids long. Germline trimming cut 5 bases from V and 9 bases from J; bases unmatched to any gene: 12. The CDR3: CASSPWTSGRSGGEQFF. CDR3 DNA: TGTGCCAGCAGTCCTTGGACTAGCGGGAGGTCGGGCGGTGAGCAGTTCTTC. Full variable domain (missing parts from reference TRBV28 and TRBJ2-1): DVKVTQSSRYLVKRTGEKVFLECVQDMDHENMFWYRQDPGLGLRLIYFSYDVKMKEKGDIPEGYSVSREKKERFSLILESASTNQTSMYLCASSPWTSGRSGGEQFFGPGTRLTVL.

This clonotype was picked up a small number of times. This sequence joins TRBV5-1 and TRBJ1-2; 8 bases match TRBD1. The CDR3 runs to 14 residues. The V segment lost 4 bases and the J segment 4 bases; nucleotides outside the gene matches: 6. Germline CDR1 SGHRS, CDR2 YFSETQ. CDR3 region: CASSTRTGSYGYTF. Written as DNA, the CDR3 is TGCGCCAGCAGCACCCGGACAGGGTCCTATGGCTACACCTTC.

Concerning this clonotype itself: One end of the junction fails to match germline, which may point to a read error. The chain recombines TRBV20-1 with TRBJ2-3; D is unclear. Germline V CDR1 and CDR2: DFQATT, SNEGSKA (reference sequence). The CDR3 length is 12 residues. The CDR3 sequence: CSAQPLTDTQNF. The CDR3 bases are TGCAGTGCCCAACCCCTCACAGATACGCAGAATTTT.

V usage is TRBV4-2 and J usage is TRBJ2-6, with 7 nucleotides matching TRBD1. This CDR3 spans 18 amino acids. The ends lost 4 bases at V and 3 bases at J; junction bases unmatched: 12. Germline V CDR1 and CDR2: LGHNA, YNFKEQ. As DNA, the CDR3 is TGTGCCAGCAGCCGAGCACAGACCACAGGGGATGGGGCCAACGTCCTGACTTTC. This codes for CASSRAQTTGDGANVLTF.

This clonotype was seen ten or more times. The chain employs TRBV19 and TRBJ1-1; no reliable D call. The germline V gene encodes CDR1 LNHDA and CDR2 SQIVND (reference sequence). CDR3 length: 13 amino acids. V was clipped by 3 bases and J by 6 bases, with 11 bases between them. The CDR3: CASSIRGSAEAFF. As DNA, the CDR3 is TGTGCCAGTAGTATCCGGGGTAGCGCTGAAGCTTTCTTT.

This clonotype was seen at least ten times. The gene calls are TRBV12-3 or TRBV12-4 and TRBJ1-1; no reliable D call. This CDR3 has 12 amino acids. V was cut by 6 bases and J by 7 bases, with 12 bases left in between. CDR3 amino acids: CASRGIGNEAFF. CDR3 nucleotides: TGTGCCAGCAGAGGAATTGGAAATGAAGCTTTCTTT.

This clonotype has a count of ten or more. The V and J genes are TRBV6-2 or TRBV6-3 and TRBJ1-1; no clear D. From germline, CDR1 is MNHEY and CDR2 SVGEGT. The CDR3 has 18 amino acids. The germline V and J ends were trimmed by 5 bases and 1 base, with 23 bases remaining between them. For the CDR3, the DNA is TGTGCCAGCAGTCTCTCGCCGACATCCCGAGGGCCGAACACTGAAGCTTTCTTT. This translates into CASSLSPTSRGPNTEAFF.